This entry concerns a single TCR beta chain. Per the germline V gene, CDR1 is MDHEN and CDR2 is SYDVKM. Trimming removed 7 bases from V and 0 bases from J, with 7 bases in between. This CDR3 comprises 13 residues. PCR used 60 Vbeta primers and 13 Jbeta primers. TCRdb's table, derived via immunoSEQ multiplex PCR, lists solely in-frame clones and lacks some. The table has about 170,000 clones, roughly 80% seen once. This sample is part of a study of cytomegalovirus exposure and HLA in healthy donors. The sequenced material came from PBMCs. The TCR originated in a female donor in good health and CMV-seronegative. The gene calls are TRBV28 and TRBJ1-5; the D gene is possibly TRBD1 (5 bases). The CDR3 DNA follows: TGTGCCAGCAAGGACAATAGCAATCAGCCCCAGCATTTT. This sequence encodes CASKDNSNQPQHF.